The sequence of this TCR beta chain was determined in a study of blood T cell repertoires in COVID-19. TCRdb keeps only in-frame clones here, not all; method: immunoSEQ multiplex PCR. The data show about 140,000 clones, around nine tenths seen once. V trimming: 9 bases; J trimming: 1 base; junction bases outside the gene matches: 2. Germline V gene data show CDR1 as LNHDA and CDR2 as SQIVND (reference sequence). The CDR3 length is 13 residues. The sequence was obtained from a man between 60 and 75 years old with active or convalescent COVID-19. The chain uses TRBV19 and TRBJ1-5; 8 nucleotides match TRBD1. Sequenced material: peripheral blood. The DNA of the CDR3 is TGTGCCAGCAGGACAGGGAGCAATCAGCCCCAGCATTTT. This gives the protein CASRTGSNQPQHF.